The 15 T cell receptor beta chains presented below share a single source sample, sequenced in a study of OX40 agonist ivuxolimab in advanced cancers. Sequencing was performed with immunoSEQ multiplex PCR; in TCRdb, only in-frame clones are kept and a portion is missing. The table records about 93,000 clones, around 92% of them present only once. This sample comprised CD4+ or CD8+ T cells sorted from blood, obtained in a trial of the OX40 agonist ivuxolimab. The receptors here all came from an adult with an advanced solid tumor such as melanoma, head and neck, liver or kidney cancer.

The chain is built from TRBV7-3 and TRBJ2-1; 9 nucleotides match TRBD2. The CDR3 is made up of 15 amino acids. V dropped 2 bases and J dropped 8; count of bases not matched to a gene: 7. In germline, CDR1 is SGHTA, CDR2 FQGTGA. CDR3 sequence (DNA): TGTGCCAGCAGCTTAGTGGCGGGAGGGCCCCATGAGCAGTTCTTC. This codes for CASSLVAGGPHEQFF.

The V and J genes are TRBV5-1 and TRBJ2-7, with D perhaps matching TRBD2 (6 bases). The CDR3 sequence is 16 residues long. CDR1 and CDR2 from the germline V gene are SGHRS and YFSETQ. Trimming left V 0 bases short and J 0 bases short, with 13 bases between. CDR3 region: CASSLVGGTISYEQYF. CDR3 DNA: TGCGCCAGCAGCTTGGTGGGGGGTACGATCTCCTACGAGCAGTACTTC. The full variable domain, rest sourced from reference TRBV5-1 and TRBJ2-7, is KAGVTQTPRYLIKTRGQQVTLSCSPISGHRSVSWYQQTPGQGLQFLFEYFSETQRNKGNFPGRFSGRQFSNSRSEMNVSTLELGDSALYLCASSLVGGTISYEQYFGPGTRLTVT.

The rearrangement joins TRBV7-9 to TRBJ2-1, with 10 bases fitting TRBD2. The CDR3 is made up of 14 amino acids. V gave up 3 bases and J gave up 15 bases; unmatched junction bases: 11. The V gene's germline CDR1 is SEHNR and CDR2 FQNEAQ (reference sequence). The CDR3 DNA reads TGTGCCAGCAGCTTGACTCTAGCGGGAGAATCGCCGTTCTTC. Translating gives CASSLTLAGESPFF.

The rearrangement joins TRBV19 to TRBJ2-7, with 7 bases matching TRBD1. This CDR3 contains 14 residues. J was trimmed by 5 bases and V by 8 bases; bases with no gene match: 12. Germline V lookup: CDR1 LNHDA, CDR2 SQIVND (reference sequence). The DNA of the CDR3 is TGTGCCAGTCGGCCCGGGACAGTGGGCCACGAGCAGTACTTC. It translates to CASRPGTVGHEQYF.

The rearrangement joins TRBV11-3 to TRBJ2-1; no clear D. The CDR3 sequence is 14 residues long. V lost 1 base and J lost 9, with 13 bases in between. The germline CDR1 and CDR2 sequences are SGHNT and YENEEA. The CDR3 coding sequence is TGTGCCAGCAGCTTAGTAGGGCCCTCCGGTGAGCAGTTCTTC. This codes for CASSLVGPSGEQFF.

The rearrangement links TRBV19 to TRBJ2-3; 7 bases match TRBD2. The V segment lost 3 bases and the J segment 0 bases; nucleotides outside the gene matches: 3. CDR3 length: 15 amino acids. Germline loops: CDR1 LNHDA, CDR2 SQIVND (reference sequence). The CDR3 loop is CASSIGGSSTDTQYF. The CDR3 DNA reads as TGTGCCAGTAGTATCGGGGGGAGTAGCACAGATACGCAGTATTTT.

The J gene is TRBJ2-7, the V gene TRBV6-5; no reliable D call. Germline CDR1 is MNHEY and CDR2 is SVGAGI. V lost 2 bases and J 0 bases, leaving 8 bases between the germline ends. The CDR3 contains 14 residues. CDR3 sequence: CASSYTQSSYEQYF. CDR3 coding DNA: TGTGCCAGCAGTTACACACAGAGCTCCTACGAGCAGTACTTC.

The CDR3 sequence is CASSLGGGYTDTQYF. For the CDR3, the DNA is TGTGCCAGCAGCTTAGGCGGGGGATACACAGATACGCAGTATTTT. The J gene is TRBJ2-3, the V gene TRBV7-3, with TRBD2 matching over 7 bases. V lost 2 bases and J lost 2; bases outside the gene matches: 4. This CDR3 spans 15 amino acids. CDR1 SGHTA and CDR2 FQGTGA come from the germline V gene.

This clone has a single count. This chain joins TRBV30 and TRBJ1-6, with D perhaps TRBD1 (5 bases). V lost 3 bases and J lost 7, with 10 bases in between. The CDR3 sequence is 13 residues long. Germline V gene data show CDR1 as GTSNPN and CDR2 as SVGIG (reference sequence). This CDR3 is CAWRKAGNSPLHF. CDR3 DNA sequence: TGTGCCTGGAGGAAGGCAGGGAATTCACCCCTCCACTTT. The complete variable domain, with remaining parts taken from reference TRBV30 and TRBJ1-6, reads SQTIHQWPATLVQPVGSPLSLECTVEGTSNPNLYWYRQAAGRGLQLLFYSVGIGQISSEVPQNLSASRPQDRQFILSSKKLLLSDSGFYLCAWRKAGNSPLHFGNGTRLTVT.

The J gene is TRBJ2-3, the V gene TRBV14; D gene unclear. Germline CDR1 SGHDN, CDR2 FVKESK. Deletions cut 4 bases from V and 0 bases from J, with 8 bases between. The CDR3 has 14 amino acids. In nucleotides, the CDR3 is TGTGCCAGCAGCCCCCTCCCGAGCACAGATACGCAGTATTTT. It translates to CASSPLPSTDTQYF.

The J gene is TRBJ2-1, the V gene TRBV11-1, with D unresolved. Germline CDR1 reads SGHAT; CDR2 reads FQDESV (reference sequence). Trimming shortened V by 5 bases and J by 5 bases, and 10 bases separated the two germline ends. The CDR3 is 13 amino acids. CDR3 sequence (DNA): TGTGCCAGCAGCGAGATCCTCGACAATGAGCAGTTCTTC. It is translated as CASSEILDNEQFF.

The V call is TRBV9, the J call TRBJ2-5; D ambiguous. The CDR3 runs to 13 residues. Germline CDR1 SGDLS, CDR2 YYNGEE. V was cut by 0 bases and J by 1 base, with 4 bases left in between. As DNA, the CDR3 is TGTGCCAGCAGCGTAGCGACCCAAGAGACCCAGTACTTC. The encoded protein is CASSVATQETQYF.

The V gene is TRBV6-1, the J gene TRBJ1-1; D ambiguous. V dropped 5 bases and J dropped 1 base, with 11 bases sitting between them. The CDR3 consists of 14 residues. The germline CDR1 and CDR2 sequences are MNHNS and SASEGT. CDR3 in DNA: TGTGCCAGCAGTAGCCTAGACGGGAACACTGAAGCTTTCTTT. Its protein product is CASSSLDGNTEAFF.

The V and J genes are TRBV6-5 and TRBJ1-4; no reliable D call. The V gene lost 6 bases and the J gene lost 0 bases, with 11 bases spanning the gap. The germline V gene encodes CDR1 MNHEY and CDR2 SVGAGI. This CDR3 contains 15 residues. Here the CDR3 DNA reads TGTGCCAGCAGCCGGAACACTGCAACTAATGAAAAACTGTTTTTT. Protein: CASSRNTATNEKLFF.

This chain uses TRBV30 with TRBJ1-3; TRBD1 matches at 9 bases. The CDR3 runs 17 residues. Germline assignment: CDR1 GTSNPN and CDR2 SVGIG (reference sequence). V shed 1 base and J 0 bases; nucleotides not matched to a gene: 7. CDR3 sequence reads: CAWSAGTGSYSGNTIYF. The DNA of the CDR3 is TGTGCCTGGAGTGCTGGGACAGGGTCATACTCTGGAAACACCATATATTTT.